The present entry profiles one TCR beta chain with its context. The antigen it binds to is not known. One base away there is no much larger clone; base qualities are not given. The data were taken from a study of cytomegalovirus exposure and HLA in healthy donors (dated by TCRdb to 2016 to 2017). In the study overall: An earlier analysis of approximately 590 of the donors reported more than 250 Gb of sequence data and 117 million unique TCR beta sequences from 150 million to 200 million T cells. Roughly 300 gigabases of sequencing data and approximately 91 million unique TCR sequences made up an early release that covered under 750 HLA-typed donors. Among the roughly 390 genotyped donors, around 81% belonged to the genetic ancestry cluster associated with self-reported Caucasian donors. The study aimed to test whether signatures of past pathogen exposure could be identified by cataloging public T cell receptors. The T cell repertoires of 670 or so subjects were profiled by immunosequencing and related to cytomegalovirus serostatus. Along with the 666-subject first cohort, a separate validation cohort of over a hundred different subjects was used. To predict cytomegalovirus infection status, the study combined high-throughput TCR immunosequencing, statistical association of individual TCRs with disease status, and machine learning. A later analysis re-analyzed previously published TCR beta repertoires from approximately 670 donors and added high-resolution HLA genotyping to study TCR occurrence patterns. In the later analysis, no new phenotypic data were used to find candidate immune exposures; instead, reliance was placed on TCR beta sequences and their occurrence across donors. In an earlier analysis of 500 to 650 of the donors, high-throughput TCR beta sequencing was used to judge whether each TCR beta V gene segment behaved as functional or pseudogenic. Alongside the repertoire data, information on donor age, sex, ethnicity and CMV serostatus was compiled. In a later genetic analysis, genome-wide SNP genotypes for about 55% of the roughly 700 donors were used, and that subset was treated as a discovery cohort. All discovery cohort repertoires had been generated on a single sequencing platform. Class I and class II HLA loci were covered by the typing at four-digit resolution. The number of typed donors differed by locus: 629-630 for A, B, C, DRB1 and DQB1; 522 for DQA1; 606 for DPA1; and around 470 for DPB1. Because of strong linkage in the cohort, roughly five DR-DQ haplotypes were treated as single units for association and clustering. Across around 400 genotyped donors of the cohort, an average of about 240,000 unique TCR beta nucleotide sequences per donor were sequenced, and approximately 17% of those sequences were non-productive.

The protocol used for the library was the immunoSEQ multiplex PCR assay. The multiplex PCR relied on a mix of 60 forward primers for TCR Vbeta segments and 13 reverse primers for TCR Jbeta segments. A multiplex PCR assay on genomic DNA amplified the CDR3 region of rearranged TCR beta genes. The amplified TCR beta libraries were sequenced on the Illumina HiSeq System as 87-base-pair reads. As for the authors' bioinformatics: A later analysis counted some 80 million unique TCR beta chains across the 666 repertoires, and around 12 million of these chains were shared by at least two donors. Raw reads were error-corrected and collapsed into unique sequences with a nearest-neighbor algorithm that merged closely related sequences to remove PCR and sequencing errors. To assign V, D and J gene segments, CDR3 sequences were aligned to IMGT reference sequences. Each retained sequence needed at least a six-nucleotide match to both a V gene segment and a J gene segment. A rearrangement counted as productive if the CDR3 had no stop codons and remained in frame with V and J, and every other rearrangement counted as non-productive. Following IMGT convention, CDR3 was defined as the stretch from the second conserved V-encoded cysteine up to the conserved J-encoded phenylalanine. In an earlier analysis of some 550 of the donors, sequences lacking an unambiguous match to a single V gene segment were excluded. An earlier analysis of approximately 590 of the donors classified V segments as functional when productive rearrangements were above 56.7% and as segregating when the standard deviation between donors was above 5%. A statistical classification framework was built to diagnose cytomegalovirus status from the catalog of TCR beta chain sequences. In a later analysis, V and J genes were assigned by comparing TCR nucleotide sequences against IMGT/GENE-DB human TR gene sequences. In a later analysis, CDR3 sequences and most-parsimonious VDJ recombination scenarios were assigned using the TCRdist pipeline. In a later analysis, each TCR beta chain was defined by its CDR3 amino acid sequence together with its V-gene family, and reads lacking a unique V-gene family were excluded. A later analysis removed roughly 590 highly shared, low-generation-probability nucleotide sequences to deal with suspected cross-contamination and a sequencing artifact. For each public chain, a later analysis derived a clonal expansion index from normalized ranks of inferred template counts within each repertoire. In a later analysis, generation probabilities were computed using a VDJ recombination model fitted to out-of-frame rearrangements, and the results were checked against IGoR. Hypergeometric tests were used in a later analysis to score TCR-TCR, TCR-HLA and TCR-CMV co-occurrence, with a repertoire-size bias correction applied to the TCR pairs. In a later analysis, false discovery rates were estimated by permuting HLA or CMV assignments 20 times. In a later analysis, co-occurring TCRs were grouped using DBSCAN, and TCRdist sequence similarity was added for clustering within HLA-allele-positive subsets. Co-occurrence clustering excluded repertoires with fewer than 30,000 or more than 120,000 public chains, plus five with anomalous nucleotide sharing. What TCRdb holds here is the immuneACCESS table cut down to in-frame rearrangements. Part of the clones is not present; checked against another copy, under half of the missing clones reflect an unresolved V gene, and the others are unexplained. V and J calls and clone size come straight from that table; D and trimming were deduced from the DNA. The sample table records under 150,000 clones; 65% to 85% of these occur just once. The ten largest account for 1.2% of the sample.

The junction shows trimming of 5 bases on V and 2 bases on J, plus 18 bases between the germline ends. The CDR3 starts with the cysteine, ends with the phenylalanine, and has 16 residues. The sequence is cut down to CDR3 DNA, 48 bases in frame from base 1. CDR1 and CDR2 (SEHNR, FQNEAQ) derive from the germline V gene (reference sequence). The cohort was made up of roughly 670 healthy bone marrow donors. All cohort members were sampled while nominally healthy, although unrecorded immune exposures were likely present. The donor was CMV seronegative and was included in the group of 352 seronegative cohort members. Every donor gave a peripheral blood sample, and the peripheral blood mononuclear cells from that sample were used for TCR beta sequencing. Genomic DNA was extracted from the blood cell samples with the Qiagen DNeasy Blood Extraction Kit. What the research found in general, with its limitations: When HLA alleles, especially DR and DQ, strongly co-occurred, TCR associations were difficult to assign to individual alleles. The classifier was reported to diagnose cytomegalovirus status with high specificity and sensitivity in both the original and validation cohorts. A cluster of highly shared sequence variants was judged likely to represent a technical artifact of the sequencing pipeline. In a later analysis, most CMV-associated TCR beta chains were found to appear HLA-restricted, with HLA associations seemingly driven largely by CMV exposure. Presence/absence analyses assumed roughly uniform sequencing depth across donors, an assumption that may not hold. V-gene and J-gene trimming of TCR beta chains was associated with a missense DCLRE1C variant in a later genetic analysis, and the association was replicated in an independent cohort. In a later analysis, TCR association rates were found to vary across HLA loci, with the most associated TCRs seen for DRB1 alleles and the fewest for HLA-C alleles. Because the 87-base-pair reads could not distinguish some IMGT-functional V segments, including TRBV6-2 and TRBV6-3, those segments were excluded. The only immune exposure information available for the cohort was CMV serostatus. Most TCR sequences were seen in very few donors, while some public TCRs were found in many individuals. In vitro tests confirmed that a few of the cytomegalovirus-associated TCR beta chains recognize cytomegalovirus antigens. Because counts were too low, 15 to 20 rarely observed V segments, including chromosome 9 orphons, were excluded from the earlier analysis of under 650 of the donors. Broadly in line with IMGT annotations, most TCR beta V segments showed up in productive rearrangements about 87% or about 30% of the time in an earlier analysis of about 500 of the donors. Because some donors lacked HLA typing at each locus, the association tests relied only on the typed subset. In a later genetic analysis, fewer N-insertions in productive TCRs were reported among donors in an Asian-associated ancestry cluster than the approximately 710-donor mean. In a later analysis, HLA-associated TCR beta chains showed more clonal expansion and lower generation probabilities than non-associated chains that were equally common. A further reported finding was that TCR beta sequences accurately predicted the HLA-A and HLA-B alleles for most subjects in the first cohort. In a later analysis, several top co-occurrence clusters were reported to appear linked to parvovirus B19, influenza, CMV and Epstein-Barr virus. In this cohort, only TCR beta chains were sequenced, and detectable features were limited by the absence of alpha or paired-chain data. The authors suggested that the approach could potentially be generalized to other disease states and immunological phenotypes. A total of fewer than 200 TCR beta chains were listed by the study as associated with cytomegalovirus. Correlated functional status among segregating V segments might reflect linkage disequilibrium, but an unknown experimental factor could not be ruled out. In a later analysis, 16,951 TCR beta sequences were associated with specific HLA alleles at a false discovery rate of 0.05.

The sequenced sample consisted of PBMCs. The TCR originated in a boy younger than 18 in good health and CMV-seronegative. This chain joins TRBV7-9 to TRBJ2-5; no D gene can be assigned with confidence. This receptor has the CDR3 CASSPPSAAAQETQYF. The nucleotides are TGTGCCAGCAGCCCCCCCAGCGCGGCGGCTCAAGAGACCCAGTACTTC.